This TCR beta chain was profiled in a study of PD-1 blockade in classical Hodgkin lymphoma. Findings and limits, study-wide: Sources of repertoire differences remain undefined, possibly disease activity or prior therapy. According to reports, newly diagnosed patients had lower baseline TCR diversity than healthy donors, and relapsed/refractory patients had lower baseline TCR diversity still.

Time point specified: newly diagnosed, previously untreated cHL patient sample. Out of thawed PBMCs, magnetic negative selection purified CD4+ T cells. Comparison PBMCs came from previously untreated, newly diagnosed classical Hodgkin lymphoma patients. Germline lookup yields CDR1 SGHTA and CDR2 FQGTGA. V dropped 2 bases and J dropped 5 bases, with 9 bases sitting between them. The CDR3 consists of 13 residues. Comment on this clone: Its specificity is unknown.

The protocol was immunoSEQ multiplex PCR, while the TCRdb copy is restricted to in-frame clones and leaves out a portion. The table includes roughly 23,000 clones, approximately 91% detected once. This clonotype was obtained from a human donor with classical Hodgkin lymphoma. Sequencing was carried out using CD4+ T cells from blood. This chain connects TRBV7-3 to TRBJ1-1; D unclear. CDR3 residues: CASSLDYGTEAFF. CDR3 DNA: TGTGCCAGCAGCTTAGATTACGGTACTGAAGCTTTCTTT.